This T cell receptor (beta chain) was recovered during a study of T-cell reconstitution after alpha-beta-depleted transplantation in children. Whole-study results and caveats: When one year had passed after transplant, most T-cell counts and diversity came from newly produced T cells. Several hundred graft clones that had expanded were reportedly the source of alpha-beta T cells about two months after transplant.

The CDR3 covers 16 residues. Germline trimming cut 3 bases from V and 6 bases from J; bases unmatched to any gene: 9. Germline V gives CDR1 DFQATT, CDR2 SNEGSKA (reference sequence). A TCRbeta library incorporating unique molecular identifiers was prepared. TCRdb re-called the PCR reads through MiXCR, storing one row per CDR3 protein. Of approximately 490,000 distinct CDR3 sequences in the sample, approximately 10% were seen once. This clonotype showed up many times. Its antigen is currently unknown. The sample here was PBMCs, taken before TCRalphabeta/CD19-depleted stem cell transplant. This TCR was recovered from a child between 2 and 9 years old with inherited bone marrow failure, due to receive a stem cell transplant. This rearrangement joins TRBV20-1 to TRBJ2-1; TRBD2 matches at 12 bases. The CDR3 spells CSASEVLAGGGNEQFF. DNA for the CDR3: TGCAGTGCTAGCGAAGTCCTAGCGGGAGGGGGCAATGAGCAGTTCTTC.